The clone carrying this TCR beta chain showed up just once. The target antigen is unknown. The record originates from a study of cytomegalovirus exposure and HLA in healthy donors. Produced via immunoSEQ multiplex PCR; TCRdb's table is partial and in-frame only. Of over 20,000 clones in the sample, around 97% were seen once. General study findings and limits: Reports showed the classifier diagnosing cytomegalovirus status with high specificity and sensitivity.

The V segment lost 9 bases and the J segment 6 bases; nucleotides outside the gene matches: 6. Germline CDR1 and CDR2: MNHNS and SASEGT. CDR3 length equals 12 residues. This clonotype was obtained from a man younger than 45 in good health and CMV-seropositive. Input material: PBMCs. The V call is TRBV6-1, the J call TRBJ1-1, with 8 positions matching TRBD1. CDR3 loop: CASETGVSEAFF. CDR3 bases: TGTGCCAGTGAGACAGGGGTTTCTGAAGCTTTCTTT.